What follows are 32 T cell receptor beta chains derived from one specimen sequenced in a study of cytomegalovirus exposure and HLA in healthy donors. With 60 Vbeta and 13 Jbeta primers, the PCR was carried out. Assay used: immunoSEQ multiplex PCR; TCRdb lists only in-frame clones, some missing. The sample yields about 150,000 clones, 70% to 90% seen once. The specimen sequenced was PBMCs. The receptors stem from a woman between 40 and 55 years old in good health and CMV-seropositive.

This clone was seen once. The CDR3 DNA reads TGCGCCAGCCACCCGACCGGGGGGGCACGGGGCCCAGATACGCAGTATTTT. Translated, it gives CASHPTGGARGPDTQYF. This chain links TRBV5-1 with TRBJ2-3; 8 nucleotides align to TRBD2. Germline V lookup: CDR1 SGHRS, CDR2 YFSETQ. This CDR3 is built from 17 residues. After removal of 7 bases from V and 4 bases from J, the junction contained 17 bases not matched to a gene. Filled out from reference TRBV5-1 and TRBJ2-3, the complete variable domain reads KAGVTQTPRYLIKTRGQQVTLSCSPISGHRSVSWYQQTPGQGLQFLFEYFSETQRNKGNFPGRFSGRQFSNSRSEMNVSTLELGDSALYLCASHPTGGARGPDTQYFGPGTRLTVL.

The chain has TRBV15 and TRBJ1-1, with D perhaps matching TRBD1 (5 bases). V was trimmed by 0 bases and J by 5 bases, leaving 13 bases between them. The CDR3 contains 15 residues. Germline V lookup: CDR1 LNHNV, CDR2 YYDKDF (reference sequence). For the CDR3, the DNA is TGTGCCACCAGCAGAGATCTTGGGCGGGGGACTGAAGCTTTCTTT. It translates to CATSRDLGRGTEAFF.

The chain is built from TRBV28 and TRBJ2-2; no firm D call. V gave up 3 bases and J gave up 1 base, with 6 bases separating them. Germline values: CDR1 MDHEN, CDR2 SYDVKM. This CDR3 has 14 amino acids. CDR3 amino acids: CASSFNRNTGELFF. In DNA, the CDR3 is TGTGCCAGCAGTTTCAACAGGAACACCGGGGAGCTGTTTTTT.

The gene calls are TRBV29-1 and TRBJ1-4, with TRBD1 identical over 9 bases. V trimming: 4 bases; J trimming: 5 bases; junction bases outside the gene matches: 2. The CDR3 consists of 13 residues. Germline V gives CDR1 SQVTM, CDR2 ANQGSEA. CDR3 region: CSVGDRVNEKLFF. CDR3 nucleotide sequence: TGCAGCGTTGGGGACAGGGTGAATGAAAAACTGTTTTTT.

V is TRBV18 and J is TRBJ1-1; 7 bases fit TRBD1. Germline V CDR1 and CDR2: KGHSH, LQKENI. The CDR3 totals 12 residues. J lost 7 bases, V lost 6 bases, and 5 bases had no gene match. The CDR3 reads CASSLGQLEAFF. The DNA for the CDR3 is TGTGCCAGCTCGTTGGGACAGCTTGAAGCTTTCTTT.

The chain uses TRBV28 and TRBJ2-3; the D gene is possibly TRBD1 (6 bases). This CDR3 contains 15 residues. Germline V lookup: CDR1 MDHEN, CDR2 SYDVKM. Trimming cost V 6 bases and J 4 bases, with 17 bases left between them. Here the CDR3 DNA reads TGTGCCAGCAGACGACAGGCTACGACGGCAGATACGCAGTATTTT. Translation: CASRRQATTADTQYF.

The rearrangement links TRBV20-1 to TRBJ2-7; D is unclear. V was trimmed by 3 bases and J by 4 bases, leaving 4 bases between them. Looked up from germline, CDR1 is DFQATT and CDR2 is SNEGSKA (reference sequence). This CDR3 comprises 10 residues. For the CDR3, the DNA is TGCAGTGCTAGTAGTTACGAGCAGTACTTC. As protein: CSASSYEQYF.

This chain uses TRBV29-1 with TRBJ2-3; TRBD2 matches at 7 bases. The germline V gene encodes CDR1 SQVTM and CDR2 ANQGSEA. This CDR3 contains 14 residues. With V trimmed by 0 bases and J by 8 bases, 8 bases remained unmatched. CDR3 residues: CSVEDLPGGGTQYF. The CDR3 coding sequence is TGCAGCGTTGAAGATTTGCCGGGAGGTGGTACGCAGTATTTT.

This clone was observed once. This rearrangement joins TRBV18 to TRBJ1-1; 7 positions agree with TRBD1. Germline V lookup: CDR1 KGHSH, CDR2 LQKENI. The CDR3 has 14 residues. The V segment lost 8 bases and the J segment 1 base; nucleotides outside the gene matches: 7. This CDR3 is CASTTGDSNTEAFF. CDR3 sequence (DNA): TGTGCCAGCACAACAGGGGACTCGAACACTGAAGCTTTCTTT.

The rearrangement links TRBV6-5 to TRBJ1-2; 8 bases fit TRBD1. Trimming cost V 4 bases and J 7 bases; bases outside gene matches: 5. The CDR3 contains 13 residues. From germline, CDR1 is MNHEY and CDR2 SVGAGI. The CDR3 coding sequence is TGTGCCAGCAGTTTAACAGGGGGTGCTGGCTACACCTTC. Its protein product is CASSLTGGAGYTF.

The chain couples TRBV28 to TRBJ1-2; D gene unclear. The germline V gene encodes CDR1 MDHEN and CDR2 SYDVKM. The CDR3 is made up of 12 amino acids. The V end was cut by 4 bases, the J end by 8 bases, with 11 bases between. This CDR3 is CASSSAREGYTF. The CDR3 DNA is TGTGCCAGCAGTTCCGCCCGGGAAGGCTACACCTTC.

CDR3 sequence: CAWSIQGGREAFF. DNA of the CDR3: TGTGCCTGGAGTATACAGGGTGGGCGTGAAGCTTTCTTT. The chain uses TRBV30 and TRBJ1-1; D might be TRBD1 (6 bases). This CDR3 region has 13 residues. Germline lookup yields CDR1 GTSNPN and CDR2 SVGIG (reference sequence). V was shortened by 2 bases and J by 7 bases, with 14 bases between the two germline ends.

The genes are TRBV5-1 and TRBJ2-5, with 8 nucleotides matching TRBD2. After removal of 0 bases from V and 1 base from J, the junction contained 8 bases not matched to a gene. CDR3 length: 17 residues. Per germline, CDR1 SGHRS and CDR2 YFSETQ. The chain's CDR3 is CASSLGVLAGTQETQYF. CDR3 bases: TGCGCCAGCAGCTTGGGCGTGCTAGCGGGTACCCAAGAGACCCAGTACTTC.

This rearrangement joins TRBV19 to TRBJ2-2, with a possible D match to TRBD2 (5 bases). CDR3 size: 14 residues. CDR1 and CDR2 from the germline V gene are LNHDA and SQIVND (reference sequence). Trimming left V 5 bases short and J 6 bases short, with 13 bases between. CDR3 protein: CASSPVARAGELFF. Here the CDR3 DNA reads TGTGCCAGTAGTCCCGTAGCGAGGGCCGGGGAGCTGTTTTTT.

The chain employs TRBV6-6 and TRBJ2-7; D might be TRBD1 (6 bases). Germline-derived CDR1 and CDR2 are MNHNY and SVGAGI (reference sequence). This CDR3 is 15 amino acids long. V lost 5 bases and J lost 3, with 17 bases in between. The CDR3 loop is CASSIGQKRDYEQYF. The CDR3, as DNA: TGTGCCAGCAGTATCGGACAGAAGAGGGACTACGAGCAGTACTTC.

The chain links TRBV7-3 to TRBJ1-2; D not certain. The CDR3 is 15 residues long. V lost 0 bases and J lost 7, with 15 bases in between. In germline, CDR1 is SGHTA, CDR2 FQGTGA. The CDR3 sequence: CASSLTGRDYGGYTF. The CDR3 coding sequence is TGTGCCAGCAGCTTAACGGGGAGGGATTATGGTGGCTACACCTTC.

CDR3 region: CASSSQGWDEQFF. The CDR3, as DNA: TGCGCCAGCAGCAGCCAGGGGTGGGATGAGCAGTTCTTC. This sequence joins TRBV5-1 and TRBJ2-1; D is perhaps TRBD1 (6 bases). V dropped 4 bases and J dropped 8 bases, with 13 bases sitting between them. This CDR3 has 13 amino acids. Germline V gene sequence: CDR1 SGHRS, CDR2 YFSETQ.

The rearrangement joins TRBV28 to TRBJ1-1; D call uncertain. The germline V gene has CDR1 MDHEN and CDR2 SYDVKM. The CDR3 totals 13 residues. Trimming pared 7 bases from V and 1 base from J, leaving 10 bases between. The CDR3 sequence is CASIRGSNTEAFF. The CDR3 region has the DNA TGTGCCAGCATACGGGGATCGAACACTGAAGCTTTCTTT. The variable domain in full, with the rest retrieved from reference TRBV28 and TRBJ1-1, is DVKVTQSSRYLVKRTGEKVFLECVQDMDHENMFWYRQDPGLGLRLIYFSYDVKMKEKGDIPEGYSVSREKKERFSLILESASTNQTSMYLCASIRGSNTEAFFGQGTRLTVV.

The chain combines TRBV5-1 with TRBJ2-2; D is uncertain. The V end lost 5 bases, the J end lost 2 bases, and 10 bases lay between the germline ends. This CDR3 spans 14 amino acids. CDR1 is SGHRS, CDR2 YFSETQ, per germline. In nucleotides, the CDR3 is TGCGCCAGCAGGTCTAGAGTAAACACCGGGGAGCTGTTTTTT. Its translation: CASRSRVNTGELFF.

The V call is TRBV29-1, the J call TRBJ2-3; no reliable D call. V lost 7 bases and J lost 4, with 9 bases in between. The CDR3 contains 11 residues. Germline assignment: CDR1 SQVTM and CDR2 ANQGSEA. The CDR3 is CSASQADTQYF. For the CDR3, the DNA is TGCAGCGCCTCCCAGGCAGATACGCAGTATTTT.

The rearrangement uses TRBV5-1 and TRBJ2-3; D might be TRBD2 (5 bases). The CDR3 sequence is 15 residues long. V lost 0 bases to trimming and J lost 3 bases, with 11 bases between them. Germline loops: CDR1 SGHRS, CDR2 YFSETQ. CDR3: CASSLVLRGTDTQYF. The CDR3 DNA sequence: TGCGCCAGCAGCTTGGTACTCCGAGGGACAGATACGCAGTATTTT.

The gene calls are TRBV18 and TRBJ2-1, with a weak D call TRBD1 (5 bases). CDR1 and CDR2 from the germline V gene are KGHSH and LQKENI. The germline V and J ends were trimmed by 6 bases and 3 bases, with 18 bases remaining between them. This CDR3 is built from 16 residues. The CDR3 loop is CASSLGAGGFYNEQFF. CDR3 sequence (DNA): TGTGCCAGCTCCCTTGGGGCAGGTGGTTTCTACAATGAGCAGTTCTTC.

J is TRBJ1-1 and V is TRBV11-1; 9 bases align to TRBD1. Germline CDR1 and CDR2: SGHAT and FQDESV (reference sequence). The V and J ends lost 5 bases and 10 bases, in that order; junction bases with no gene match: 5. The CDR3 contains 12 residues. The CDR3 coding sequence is TGTGCCAGCAGCCCGGGACAGGGAGTAGCTTTCTTT. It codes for CASSPGQGVAFF.

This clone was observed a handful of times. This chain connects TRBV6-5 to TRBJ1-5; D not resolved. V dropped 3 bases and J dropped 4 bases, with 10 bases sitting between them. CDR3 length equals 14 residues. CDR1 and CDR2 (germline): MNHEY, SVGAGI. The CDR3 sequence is CASSYAGLNQPQHF. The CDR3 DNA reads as TGTGCCAGCAGTTATGCCGGGTTGAATCAGCCCCAGCATTTT.

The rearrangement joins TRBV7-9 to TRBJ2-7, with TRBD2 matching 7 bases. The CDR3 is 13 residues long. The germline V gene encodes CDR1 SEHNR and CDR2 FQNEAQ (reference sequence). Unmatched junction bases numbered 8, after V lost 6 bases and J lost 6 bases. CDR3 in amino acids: CASRSSGPGEQYF. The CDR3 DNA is TGTGCCAGCAGGTCTAGCGGCCCAGGCGAGCAGTACTTC.

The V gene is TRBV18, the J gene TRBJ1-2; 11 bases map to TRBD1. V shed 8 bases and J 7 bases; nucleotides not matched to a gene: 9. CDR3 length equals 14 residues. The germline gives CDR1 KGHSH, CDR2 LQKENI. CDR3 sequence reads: CASRGTGGSSGYTF. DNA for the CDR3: TGTGCCAGCCGGGGGACAGGGGGTTCGTCTGGCTACACCTTC.

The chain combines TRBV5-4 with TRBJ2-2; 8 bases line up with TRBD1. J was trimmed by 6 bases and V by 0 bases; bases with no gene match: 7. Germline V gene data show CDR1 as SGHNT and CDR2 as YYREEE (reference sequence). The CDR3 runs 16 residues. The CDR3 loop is CASSLGAGQGAGELFF. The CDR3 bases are TGTGCCAGCAGCTTGGGGGCAGGACAGGGTGCCGGGGAGCTGTTTTTT.

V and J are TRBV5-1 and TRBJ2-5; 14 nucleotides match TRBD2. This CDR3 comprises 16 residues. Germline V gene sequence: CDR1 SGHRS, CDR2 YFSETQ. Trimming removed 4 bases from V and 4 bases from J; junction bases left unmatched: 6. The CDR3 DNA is TGCGCCAGCAGCGAGGGACTAGCGGGAGTAGTAGAGACCCAGTACTTC. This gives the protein CASSEGLAGVVETQYF.

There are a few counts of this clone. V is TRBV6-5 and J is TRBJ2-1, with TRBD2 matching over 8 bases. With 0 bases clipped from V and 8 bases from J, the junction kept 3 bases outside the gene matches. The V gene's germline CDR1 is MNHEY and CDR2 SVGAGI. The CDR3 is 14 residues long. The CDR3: CASSYSGLAYEQFF. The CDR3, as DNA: TGTGCCAGCAGTTACTCTGGACTAGCCTATGAGCAGTTCTTC.

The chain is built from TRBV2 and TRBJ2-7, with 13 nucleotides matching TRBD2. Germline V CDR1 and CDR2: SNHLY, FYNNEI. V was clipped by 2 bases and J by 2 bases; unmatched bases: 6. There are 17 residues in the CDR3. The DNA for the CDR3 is TGTGCCAGCAGTGAAATCGCGGGACTAGCGGGACCCTACGAGCAGTACTTC. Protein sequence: CASSEIAGLAGPYEQYF. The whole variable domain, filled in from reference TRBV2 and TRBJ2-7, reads EPEVTQTPSHQVTQMGQEVILRCVPISNHLYFYWYRQILGQKVEFLVSFYNNEISEKSEIFDDQFSVERPDGSNFTLKIRSTKLEDSAMYFCASSEIAGLAGPYEQYFGPGTRLTVT.

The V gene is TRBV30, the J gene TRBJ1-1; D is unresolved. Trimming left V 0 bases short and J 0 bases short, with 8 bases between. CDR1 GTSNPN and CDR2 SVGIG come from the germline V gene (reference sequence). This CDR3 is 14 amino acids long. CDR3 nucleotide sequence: TGTGCCTGGAGTGTAGACGGGATGAACACTGAAGCTTTCTTT. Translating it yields CAWSVDGMNTEAFF.

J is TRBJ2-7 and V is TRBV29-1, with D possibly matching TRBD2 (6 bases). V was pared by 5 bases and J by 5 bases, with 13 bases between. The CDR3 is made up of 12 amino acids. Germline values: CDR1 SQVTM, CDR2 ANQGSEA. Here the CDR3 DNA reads TGCAGCGTTAATAAGGAGGGGAACGAGCAGTACTTC. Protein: CSVNKEGNEQYF.